This TCR beta chain was documented in a study of CXCR3-negative and CXCR3-positive naive CD8 T cells. As regards this clonotype: Antigen unknown.

Broader study findings: Cryopreserved PBMCs had partly decreased CXCR3 expression; fresh PBMCs were used in most assays. With surface CD5 comparable between naive subsets, TCR strength was estimated using properties derived from the TRB CDR3.

Per the germline V gene, CDR1 is ENHRY and CDR2 is SYGVKD. The CDR3 is made up of 16 amino acids. UMI labels and 5' RACE were used to prepare the TRB cDNA libraries. TCRdb reworked the 5' RACE reads into one entry per CDR3 protein, no DNA. This listing includes 130,000 or so distinct CDR3 sequences. This receptor was identified in a human donor in good health. Some clones in this sample may be carry-over from other donors' samples. V and J are TRBV10-3 and TRBJ2-5; TCRdb indicates TRBD1, and absent DNA this call remains unverified. The source material was naive CXCR3- CD8+ T cells from blood. Described subset: CD45RO-CCR7+CD27+CD95- naive CD8+ T cells lacking CXCR3 (TNR3-). The CDR3 spells CAISVGTGWSEETQYF.